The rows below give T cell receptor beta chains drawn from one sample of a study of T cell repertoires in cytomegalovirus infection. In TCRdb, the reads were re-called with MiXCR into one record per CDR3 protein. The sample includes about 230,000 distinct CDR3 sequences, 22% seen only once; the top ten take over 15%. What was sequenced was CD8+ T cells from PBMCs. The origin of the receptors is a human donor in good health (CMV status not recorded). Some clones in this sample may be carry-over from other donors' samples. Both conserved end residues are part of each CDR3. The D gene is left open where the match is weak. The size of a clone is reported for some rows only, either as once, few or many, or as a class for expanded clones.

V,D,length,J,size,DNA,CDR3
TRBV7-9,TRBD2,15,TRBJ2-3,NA,TGTGCCAGCAGCTCTAGCGGGGTTAGCACAGATACGCAGTATTTT,CASSSSGVSTDTQYF
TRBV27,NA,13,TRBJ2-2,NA,TGTGCCAGCAGTTTTACATACACCGGGGAGCTGTTTTTT,CASSFTYTGELFF
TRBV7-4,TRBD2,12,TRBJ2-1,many,TGTGCCAGCACGACTAGCGGGGGACTCTTGTTCTTC,CASTTSGGLLFF
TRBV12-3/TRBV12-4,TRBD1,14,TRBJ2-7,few,TGTGCCAGCAGTCACGGGACAGAATATTACGAGCAGTACTTC,CASSHGTEYYEQYF
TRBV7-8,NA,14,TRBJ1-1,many,TGTGCCAGCAGCCCACGGACGGTGAGGACTGAAGCTTTCTTT,CASSPRTVRTEAFF
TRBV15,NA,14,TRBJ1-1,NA,TGTGCCACCAGCAGTCGCTCAGCAGCCCATGAAGCTTTCTTT,CATSSRSAAHEAFF
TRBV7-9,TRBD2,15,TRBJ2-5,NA,TGTGCCAGCAGCATACCAGCGGGGAGCCAAGAGACCCAGTACTTC,CASSIPAGSQETQYF
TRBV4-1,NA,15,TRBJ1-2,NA,TGCGCCAGCAGCCAACGGTCAGAGGGCAACTATGGCTACACCTTC,CASSQRSEGNYGYTF
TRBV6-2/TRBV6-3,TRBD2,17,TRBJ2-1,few,TGTGCCAGCAGTCCAAATCCAAGGCGGGGGAGCAAAAATGAGCAGTTCTTC,CASSPNPRRGSKNEQFF
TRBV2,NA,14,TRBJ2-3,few,TGTGCCAGCAACGGGAATTCGCCCACAGATACGCAGTATTTT,CASNGNSPTDTQYF
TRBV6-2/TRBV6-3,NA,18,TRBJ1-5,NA,TGTGCCAGCAGTTACACACGGACAGATTCTCTCAGCAATCAGCCCCAGCATTTT,CASSYTRTDSLSNQPQHF
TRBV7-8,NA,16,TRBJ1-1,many,TGTGCCAGCAGCTTAGGGGGGGTGACCTGGTATTTGGAAGCTTTCTTT,CASSLGGVTWYLEAFF
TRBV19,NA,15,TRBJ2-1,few,TGTGCCAGTAGTATAGTCCAGGGAGGACACATTGAGCAGTTCTTC,CASSIVQGGHIEQFF
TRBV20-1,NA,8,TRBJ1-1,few,TGCAGAAACACTGAAGCTTTCTTT,CRNTEAFF
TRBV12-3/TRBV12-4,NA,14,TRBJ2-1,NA,TGTGCCAGCAGTTGGGGCAGCACCTACAATGAGCAGTTCTTC,CASSWGSTYNEQFF
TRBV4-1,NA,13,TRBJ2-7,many,TGCGCCAGCAGCCAAAACCCAACCCACGAGCAGTACTTC,CASSQNPTHEQYF
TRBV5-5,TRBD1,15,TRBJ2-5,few,TGTGCCAGCAGCTCGGACGGGACAGGGAAAGAGACCCAGTACTTC,CASSSDGTGKETQYF
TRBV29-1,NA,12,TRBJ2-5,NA,TGCAGCGCCTTAGGGGGGTTAGAGACCCAGTACTTC,CSALGGLETQYF
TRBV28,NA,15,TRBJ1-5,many,TGTGCCAGCAGTTTGGGGATCGGGGAGGGTCAGCCCCAGCATTTT,CASSLGIGEGQPQHF
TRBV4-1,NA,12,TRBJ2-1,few,TGCGCCAGCAGCCACGTCCTCGGGGAGCAGTTCTTC,CASSHVLGEQFF
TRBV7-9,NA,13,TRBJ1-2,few,TGTGCCAGCAGGGGGCGGCTCGTAGAGGGCTACACCTTC,CASRGRLVEGYTF
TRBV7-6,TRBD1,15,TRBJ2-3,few,TGTGCCAGCAGCTTCACAGGGGGGAGCACAGATACGCAGTATTTT,CASSFTGGSTDTQYF
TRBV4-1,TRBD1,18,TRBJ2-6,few,TGCGCCAGCAGCCAAGATGGGACAGGATTCTCTGGGGCCAACGTCCTGACTTTC,CASSQDGTGFSGANVLTF
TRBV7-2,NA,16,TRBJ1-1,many,TGTGCCAGCAGCTTAGAGGGGATGACAAACTGGGGTGAAGCTTTCTTT,CASSLEGMTNWGEAFF
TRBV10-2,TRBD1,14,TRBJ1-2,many,TGCGCCAGCGGTAGGACAGGGCTGAACTATGGCTACACCTTC,CASGRTGLNYGYTF
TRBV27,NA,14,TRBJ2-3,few,TGTGCCAGCTCTTGGGGGCCAAGCACAGATACGCAGTATTTT,CASSWGPSTDTQYF
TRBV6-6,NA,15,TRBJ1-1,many,TGTGCCAGCAGTTACTCCATAGCCAGGGACACTGAAGCTTTCTTT,CASSYSIARDTEAFF
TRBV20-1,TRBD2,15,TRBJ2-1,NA,TGCAGTGCCAACTCCGGGACTAGCGGGCGTGATGAGCAGTTCTTC,CSANSGTSGRDEQFF
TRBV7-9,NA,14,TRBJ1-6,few,TGTGCCAGCAGCCCAGGGGATTTTGGTTCACCCCTCCACTTT,CASSPGDFGSPLHF
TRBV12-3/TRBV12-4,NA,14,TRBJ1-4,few,TGTGCCAGCAGTTCGGCAGGGGTGGGCGAAAAACTGTTTTTT,CASSSAGVGEKLFF
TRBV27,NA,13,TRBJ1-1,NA,TGTGCCAGCAGTTTATCGTCGTACACTGAAGCTTTCTTT,CASSLSSYTEAFF
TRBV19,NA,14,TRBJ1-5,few,TGTGCCAGTAGAATAGGGGGTAGCAATCAGCCCCAGCATTTT,CASRIGGSNQPQHF
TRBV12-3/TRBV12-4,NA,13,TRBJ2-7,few,TGTGCCAGCACCCGAGGGGGGCAGGATGAGCAGTACTTC,CASTRGGQDEQYF
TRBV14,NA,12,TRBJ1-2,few,TGTGCCAGCAGCCCATGGGGAAATGGCTACACCTTC,CASSPWGNGYTF
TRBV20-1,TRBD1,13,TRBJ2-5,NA,TGCAGTGCTAGGACAGGGATGCAAGAGACCCAGTACTTC,CSARTGMQETQYF
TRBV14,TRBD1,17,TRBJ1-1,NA,TGTGCCAGCAGCCAAGGGGGACAGGTTGAGTCCAACACTGAAGCTTTCTTT,CASSQGGQVESNTEAFF
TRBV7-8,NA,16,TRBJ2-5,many,TGTGCCAGCATCTTGGGGGGCATTCCCACCAGGGAGACCCAGTACTTC,CASILGGIPTRETQYF
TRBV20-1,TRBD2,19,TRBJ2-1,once,TGCAGTGCTAGAGTTTTATGGTCTAGCGGGGGCCCTTCCTACAATGTGCAGTTCTTC,CSARVLWSSGGPSYNVQFF
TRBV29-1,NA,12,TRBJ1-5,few,TGCAGCGTTGGGGGGGGGAATCAGCCCCAGCATTTT,CSVGGGNQPQHF
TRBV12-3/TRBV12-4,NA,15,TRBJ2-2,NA,TGTGCCAGCAGTTTTTTCGACTTGAACACCGGGGAGCTGTTTTTT,CASSFFDLNTGELFF
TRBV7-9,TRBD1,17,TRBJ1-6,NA,TGTGCCAGCAGCTTAGCTTCGGACAGGTTCGATAATTCACCCCTCCACTTT,CASSLASDRFDNSPLHF
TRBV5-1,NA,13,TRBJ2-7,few,TGCGCCAGCAGCTTGGAGAAATGGTACGAGCAGTACTTC,CASSLEKWYEQYF
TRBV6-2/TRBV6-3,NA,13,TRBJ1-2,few,TGTGCCAGCAGTTACGGCGGATACTATGGCTACACCTTC,CASSYGGYYGYTF
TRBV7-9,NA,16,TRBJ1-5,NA,TGTGCCAGCAGCTCCTCAGGGGCCTATAGCAATCAGCCCCAGCATTTT,CASSSSGAYSNQPQHF
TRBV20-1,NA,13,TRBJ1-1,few,TGCAGTGCTAGGAGTTCCCAGGGGTCTGAAGCTTTCTTT,CSARSSQGSEAFF
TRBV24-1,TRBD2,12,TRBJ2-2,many,TGTGCCGTCGGGGGGTACACCGGGGAGCTGTTTTTT,CAVGGYTGELFF
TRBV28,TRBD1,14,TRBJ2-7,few,TGTGCCAGCAGTTTCCGACAGGGGAGGCGGGAGCAGTACTTC,CASSFRQGRREQYF
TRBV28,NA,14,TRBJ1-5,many,TGTGCCAGCAGACGGCGGTCGGGCAATCAGCCCCAGCATTTT,CASRRRSGNQPQHF
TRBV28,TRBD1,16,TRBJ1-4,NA,TGTGCCAGCAGTTTACACAGGGGAATAGCTAATGAAAAACTGTTTTTT,CASSLHRGIANEKLFF
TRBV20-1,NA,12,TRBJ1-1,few,TGCAGTGTCGACACCGAGGGGGCTGAAGCTTTCTTT,CSVDTEGAEAFF
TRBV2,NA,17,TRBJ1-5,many,TGTGCCAGCAGTGAAGCGCTGGGGGTGATGAGCAATCAGCCCCAGCATTTT,CASSEALGVMSNQPQHF
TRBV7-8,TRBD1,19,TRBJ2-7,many,TGTGCCAGCAGCGCTCCGAGGGGACAGGGGGTTAGGAGCTCCTACGAGCAGTACTTC,CASSAPRGQGVRSSYEQYF
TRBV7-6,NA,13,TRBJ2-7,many,TGTGCCAGTGAGGGCAGCGGAAGCTACGAGCAGTACTTC,CASEGSGSYEQYF
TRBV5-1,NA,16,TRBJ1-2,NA,TGCGCCAGCAGCTTTACCGGGACCGCTCAAGAGTATGGCTACACCTTC,CASSFTGTAQEYGYTF
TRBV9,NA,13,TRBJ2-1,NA,TGTGCCAGCAGCGTAGCTCAGGCAGGAAAGCAGTTCTTC,CASSVAQAGKQFF